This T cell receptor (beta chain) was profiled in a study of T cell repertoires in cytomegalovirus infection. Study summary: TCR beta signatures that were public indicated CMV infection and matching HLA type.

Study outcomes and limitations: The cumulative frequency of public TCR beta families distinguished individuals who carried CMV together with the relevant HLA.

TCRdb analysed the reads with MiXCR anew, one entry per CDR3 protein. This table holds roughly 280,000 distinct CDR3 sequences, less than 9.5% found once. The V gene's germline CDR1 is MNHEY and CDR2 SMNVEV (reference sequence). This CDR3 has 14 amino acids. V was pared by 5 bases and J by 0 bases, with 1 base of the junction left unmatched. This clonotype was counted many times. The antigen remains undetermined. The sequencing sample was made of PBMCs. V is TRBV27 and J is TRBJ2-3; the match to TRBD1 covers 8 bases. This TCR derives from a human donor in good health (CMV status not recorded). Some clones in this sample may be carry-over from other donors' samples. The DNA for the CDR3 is TGTGCCAGCAGTCGGGACAGGAGCACAGATACGCAGTATTTT. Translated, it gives CASSRDRSTDTQYF.